Presented here are 13 T cell receptor beta chains from one specimen sequenced in a study of radiotherapy plus CTLA-4 blockade in lung cancer. The table came from immunoSEQ multiplex PCR; TCRdb's copy has only in-frame clones and leaves some out. The sample holds roughly 110,000 clones; about 85% are singletons and the top ten take 2.4%. The sample here was peripheral blood, taken from a patient treated with radiotherapy plus ipilimumab. The receptors here all came from a human donor with non-small cell lung cancer that progressed on radiotherapy plus ipilimumab. Some clones in this sample may be carry-over from other donors' samples.

The CDR3 DNA reads TGTGCCAGCTCACCTAACAGGGAGTACGAGCAGTACTTC. Amino acids: CASSPNREYEQYF. The chain uses TRBV18 and TRBJ2-7, with D maybe TRBD1 (6 bases). CDR3 length equals 13 residues. CDR1 KGHSH and CDR2 LQKENI come from the germline V gene. V was cut by 3 bases and J by 4 bases, with 10 bases left in between.

This rearrangement joins TRBV5-8 to TRBJ1-6; possible D gene TRBD1, 6 bases. Per germline, CDR1 SGHTS and CDR2 YDEGEE. Trimming pared 0 bases from V and 15 bases from J, leaving 7 bases between. This CDR3 is built from 11 residues. This CDR3 is CASSLGGGLHF. CDR3 DNA sequence: TGTGCCAGCAGCTTGGGAGGGGGCCTCCACTTT.

This clone turned up a few times. The gene calls are TRBV6-1 and TRBJ2-2; D gene uncertain. The germline gives CDR1 MNHNS, CDR2 SASEGT. The CDR3 is 13 residues long. Between the trimmed V and J ends, which lost 5 bases and 5 bases, there was a span of 9 bases. The CDR3 spells CASSRTETGELFF. The CDR3, as DNA: TGTGCCAGCAGTAGGACCGAAACCGGGGAGCTGTTTTTT.

This clone was counted a single time. DNA for the CDR3: TGTGCCAGCAGCATCTCACAGGGGTCGGTCGGCACTGAAGCTTTCTTT. Translating gives CASSISQGSVGTEAFF. The chain joins TRBV9 to TRBJ1-1; 7 bases match TRBD1. Germline CDR1 reads SGDLS; CDR2 reads YYNGEE. The length of the CDR3 is 16 residues. J lost 4 bases, V lost 4 bases, and 13 bases had no gene match.

The DNA of the CDR3 is TGCAGTGCTGGGGAAGCTTTCTTT. It yields the protein CSAGEAFF. The V gene is TRBV20-1, the J gene TRBJ1-1; D is undetermined. Looked up from germline, CDR1 is DFQATT and CDR2 is SNEGSKA (reference sequence). V was trimmed by 5 bases and J by 8 bases, leaving 3 bases between them. The CDR3 runs 8 residues.

The chain carries TRBV7-2 and TRBJ2-1; 7 positions agree with TRBD2. Germline V CDR1 and CDR2: SGHTA, FQGNSA. V was clipped by 5 bases and J by 4 bases; unmatched bases: 14. This CDR3 contains 17 residues. The CDR3 is CASSPPGLGGGYNEQFF. The DNA of the CDR3 is TGTGCCAGCAGCCCCCCTGGGCTTGGCGGGGGTTACAATGAGCAGTTCTTC.

The chain links TRBV5-1 to TRBJ2-1; 12 bases match TRBD2. There are 16 residues in the CDR3. With V trimmed by 3 bases and J by 6 bases, 7 bases remained unmatched. Germline-derived CDR1 and CDR2 are SGHRS and YFSETQ. CDR3 protein: CASSSSPSGGANEQFF. CDR3 bases: TGCGCCAGCAGCTCAAGCCCTAGCGGGGGGGCCAATGAGCAGTTCTTC.

The V and J genes are TRBV5-1 and TRBJ2-2, with 8 bases identical to TRBD2. Germline CDR1 is SGHRS and CDR2 is YFSETQ. Trimming cost V 0 bases and J 4 bases; bases outside gene matches: 2. The CDR3 covers 15 residues. The CDR3 is CASSLVAGGTGELFF. In DNA, the CDR3 is TGCGCCAGCAGCTTGGTGGCGGGGGGCACCGGGGAGCTGTTTTTT.

This rearrangement joins TRBV4-1 to TRBJ1-3, with D possibly matching TRBD1 (5 bases). Germline V gene sequence: CDR1 MGHRA, CDR2 YSYEKL. The length of the CDR3 is 17 residues. Trimming pared 1 base from V and 2 bases from J, leaving 15 bases between. CDR3: CASSQVTVRVPGNTIYF. In nucleotides, the CDR3 is TGCGCCAGCAGCCAAGTCACGGTCAGGGTCCCTGGAAACACCATATATTTT.

This chain links TRBV9 with TRBJ2-2; D remains unclear. Trimming removed 0 bases at V and 7 bases at J, with 13 bases between. CDR1 and CDR2 (germline): SGDLS, YYNGEE. The CDR3 is made up of 15 amino acids. In nucleotides, the CDR3 is TGTGCCAGCAGCGTAGCAGGAAGTTATGGCGGGGAGCTGTTTTTT. It codes for CASSVAGSYGGELFF.

The chain links TRBV14 to TRBJ1-5; D not resolved. There are 13 residues in the CDR3. V dropped 0 bases and J dropped 6 bases, with 6 bases sitting between them. The germline V gene encodes CDR1 SGHDN and CDR2 FVKESK. The CDR3 protein is CASSQDLGQPQHF. CDR3 bases: TGTGCCAGCAGCCAAGATCTTGGTCAGCCCCAGCATTTT.

The chain combines TRBV11-3 with TRBJ2-1; 8 bases are shared with TRBD2. J was trimmed by 8 bases and V by 4 bases; bases with no gene match: 7. There are 14 residues in the CDR3. The germline gives CDR1 SGHNT, CDR2 YENEEA. The CDR3 sequence: CASSSGTRRDEQFF. The CDR3 nucleotides are TGTGCCAGCAGCTCCGGGACTAGACGGGATGAGCAGTTCTTC.

The chain recombines TRBV4-2 with TRBJ2-1; the match to TRBD2 covers 7 bases. The length of the CDR3 is 13 residues. V was clipped by 0 bases and J by 7 bases; unmatched bases: 0. Germline V gene data show CDR1 as LGHNA and CDR2 as YNFKEQ. In nucleotides, the CDR3 is TGTGCCAGCAGCCAAGAGGGGGGGAATGAGCAGTTCTTC. It codes for CASSQEGGNEQFF.